Listed here is a single T cell receptor (beta chain). Treatment indicated: oral pan-JAK inhibitor, 5-10 mg twice daily. This sample is drawn from a study of CD8+ T cells in alopecia areata. V lost 7 bases and J lost 0, with 21 bases in between. CDR3 length: 16 residues. Germline V gene lookup returns CDR1 SQVTM and CDR2 ANQGSEA. Sequencing relied on a cDNA template that was reverse transcribed from extracted RNA. Clones were read by immunoSEQ multiplex PCR, and TCRdb kept only the in-frame ones, dropping some. The repertoire has under 350,000 clones, roughly 64% of them found once; the top ten carry more than 1.5%.

V gene TRBV29-1 combines with J gene TRBJ1-1; D not certain. Sample: CD4+ T cells sorted from blood, taken at week 24, from a patient treated with tofacitinib. This TCR derives from a human donor with alopecia areata. The CDR3 loop reads CSAIRDGDFMNTEAFF. The DNA for the CDR3 is TGCAGCGCGATCCGAGACGGCGACTTCATGAACACTGAAGCTTTCTTT.